This T cell receptor beta chain was documented in a study of siplizumab effects on memory and regulatory T cells. The study's findings and limits: The alloresponse seemed to draw substantially on naive T cells, which appeared more diverse than memory cells. Siplizumab significantly decreased alloreactive sequences from unstimulated CD4+ memory cells. Just a small share of alloreactive clones was traced back to unstimulated subsets.

About this clone itself: What it binds is unknown.

The CDR3 sequence is 14 residues long. The V and J ends lost 5 bases and 7 bases, in that order; junction bases with no gene match: 3. Germline loops: CDR1 KGHSH, CDR2 LQKENI. Per-sample assaying covered roughly 100,000 TCR templates. Assay used: immunoSEQ multiplex PCR; TCRdb lists only in-frame clones, some missing. Of 70,000 to 95,000 clones listed, approximately 90% are singletons. This TCR derives from a human donor in good health. The sequenced sample was CD4+ T cells sorted from blood. The V and J genes are TRBV18 and TRBJ2-2, with 11 bases matching TRBD1. The CDR3 spells CASSGQGAVGELFF. CDR3 in DNA: TGTGCCAGCTCAGGACAGGGGGCCGTCGGGGAGCTGTTTTTT.